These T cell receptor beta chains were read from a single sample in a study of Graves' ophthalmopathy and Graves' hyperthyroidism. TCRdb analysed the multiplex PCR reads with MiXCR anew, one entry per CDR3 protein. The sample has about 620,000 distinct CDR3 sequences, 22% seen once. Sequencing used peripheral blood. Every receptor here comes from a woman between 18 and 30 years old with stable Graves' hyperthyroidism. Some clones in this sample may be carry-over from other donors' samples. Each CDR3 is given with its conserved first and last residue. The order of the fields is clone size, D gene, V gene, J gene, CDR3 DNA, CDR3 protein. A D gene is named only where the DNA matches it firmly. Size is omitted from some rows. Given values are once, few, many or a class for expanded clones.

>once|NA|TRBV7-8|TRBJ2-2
TGTGCCAGCAGCTTAACCGGGGTCCACACCGGGGAGCTGTTTTTT
CASSLTGVHTGELFF
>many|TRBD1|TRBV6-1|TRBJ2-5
TGTGCCAGCAGTACCCCTGACAGGGACGTACAAGAGACCCAGTACTTC
CASSTPDRDVQETQYF
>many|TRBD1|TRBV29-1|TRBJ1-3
TGCAGCGTTGAAAGTACAGGGGGCACTGGAAACACCATATATTTT
CSVESTGGTGNTIYF
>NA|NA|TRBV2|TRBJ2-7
TGTGCCAGCAGCTCTCTAGCCTACGAGCAGTACTTC
CASSSLAYEQYF
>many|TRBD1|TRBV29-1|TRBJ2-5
TGCAGCGTCGTGGGACAGGGGGCATCGGGGACCCAGTACTTC
CSVVGQGASGTQYF
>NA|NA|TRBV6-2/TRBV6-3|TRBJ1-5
TGTGCCAGCAGTTACGAGGTCCAGGCACAGACATCAAATCAGCCCCAGCATTTT
CASSYEVQAQTSNQPQHF
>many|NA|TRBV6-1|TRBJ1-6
TGTGCCAGCAGTGAGGGGGCTGGGTCGGAACCCCTCCACTTT
CASSEGAGSEPLHF
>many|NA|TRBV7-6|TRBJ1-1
TGTGCCAGCAGCTTCAGGGACGGCGCTGAAGCTTTCTTT
CASSFRDGAEAFF
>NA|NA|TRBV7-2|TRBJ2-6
TGTGCCAGCAGCTCGACCGGGGCTAGGGCCAACGTCCTGACTTTC
CASSSTGARANVLTF
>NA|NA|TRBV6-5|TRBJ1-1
TGTGCCAGCAGTTACCCTACCATCGTTGAAGCTTTCTTT
CASSYPTIVEAFF
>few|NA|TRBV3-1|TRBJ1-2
TGTGCCAGCAGCCCCTTAGGGTCCTATGGCTACACCTTC
CASSPLGSYGYTF
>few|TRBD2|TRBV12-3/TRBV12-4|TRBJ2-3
TGTGCCAGCACGGCGGGAGAATTGGCAGATACGCAGTATTTT
CASTAGELADTQYF
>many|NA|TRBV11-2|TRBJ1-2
TGTGCCAGCAGCTTAGGGCCCAGGACAGAGGCTGGCTACACCTTC
CASSLGPRTEAGYTF
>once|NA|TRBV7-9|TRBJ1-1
TGTGCCAGCAGCTTCGACATTCCTGAAGCTTTCTTT
CASSFDIPEAFF
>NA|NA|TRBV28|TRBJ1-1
TGTGCCAGCAGTCCGGGGACTCCTGGGACTGAAGCTTTCTTT
CASSPGTPGTEAFF
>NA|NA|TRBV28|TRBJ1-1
TGTGCCAGCAGTATCGCCTGGGGAGACACTGAAGCTTTCTTT
CASSIAWGDTEAFF
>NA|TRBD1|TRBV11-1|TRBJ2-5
TGTGCCAGCAGACCTGACCGGGACAGGGTGTACCAAGAGACCCAGTACTTC
CASRPDRDRVYQETQYF
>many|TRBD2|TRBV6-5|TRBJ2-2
TGTGCCAGCAGTTCGGAACTAGCGGGAGTATTGAGCGGGGAGCTGTTTTTT
CASSSELAGVLSGELFF